This TCR beta chain was obtained from a study of HIV-infected patients and healthy controls. This CDR3 is 14 amino acids long. Findings of the study overall: A major limitation was that merely sixteen HIV-infected individuals were processed. CDR3 sharing between individuals was lower in HIV-infected patients than in healthy controls. HIV-infected repertoires had significantly higher mean Gini indices than controls, possibly reflecting oligoclonality.

All unsorted peripheral T cells were captured because whole blood was used without fractionation. The RNA source was a roughly 2.5 ml peripheral blood draw. This clonotype showed up many times. Antigen: not known. Alpha and beta constant-region primers primed reverse transcription of about 500 ng RNA. Alpha and beta chain libraries were made separately by chain-specific third strand synthesis with multiplexing indices. MiXCR, run by TCRdb on the 5' RACE reads, gives a single entry per CDR3 protein. The table includes 18,000 or so distinct CDR3 sequences, 9% to 10% detected once. This clonotype was obtained from an adult in good health. Sequenced input: blood. The chain is built from TRBV21-1 and TRBJ2-3; the D call in the table, TRBD2, was not verified against the DNA. TRBV21-1 is noted as a pseudogene. The CDR3 DNA reads TGTGCCACCCCGTGGAGGTCTAGCACAGATACGCAGTATTTT. Its translation is CATPWRSSTDTQYF.